The 12 T cell receptor beta chains given below trace back to one sample, sequenced in a study of blood T cells in healthy people across ages. The authors ran a second PCR of 7 to 11 cycles using a sample-barcoded 5' primer and a J-beta primer mix. TCRdb reanalysed the 5' RACE reads using MiXCR and keeps one entry per CDR3 protein. The sample yields 1.5 million to 2 million distinct CDR3 sequences, 49% seen once. The specimen was blood. The receptor set was obtained from a woman in her thirties or forties in good health.

The chain couples TRBV20-1 to TRBJ2-7; 9 bases line up with TRBD1. Germline V gene lookup returns CDR1 DFQATT and CDR2 SNEGSKA (reference sequence). The CDR3 contains 16 residues. V shed 3 bases and J 2 bases; nucleotides not matched to a gene: 11. This CDR3 is CSARGDRARDTYEQYF. The CDR3 coding sequence is TGCAGTGCTAGGGGGGACAGGGCGAGGGATACCTACGAGCAGTACTTC.

The V gene is TRBV7-6, the J gene TRBJ1-1; maybe TRBD1 (5 bases). CDR1 is SGHVS, CDR2 FNYEAQ, per germline. The CDR3 consists of 15 residues. V lost 5 bases to trimming and J lost 4 bases, with 17 bases between them. The CDR3 region is CASSRTQGIGTEAFF. The CDR3 coding sequence is TGTGCCAGCAGCCGCACGCAGGGTATCGGCACTGAAGCTTTCTTT.

J is TRBJ1-1 and V is TRBV20-1; 9 positions match TRBD1. Unmatched junction bases numbered 9, after V lost 6 bases and J lost 7 bases. Germline lookup yields CDR1 DFQATT and CDR2 SNEGSKA (reference sequence). CDR3 length: 13 amino acids. For the CDR3, the DNA is TGCAGTGCCCATGGACAGGGGCTGGGTGAAGCTTTCTTT. Amino acid sequence: CSAHGQGLGEAFF.

This clonotype was seen a few times. This chain connects TRBV6-6 to TRBJ2-6; D is undetermined. The length of the CDR3 is 17 residues. The V and J ends lost 2 bases and 0 bases respectively, with 11 bases between them. Per the germline V gene, CDR1 is MNHNY and CDR2 is SVGAGI (reference sequence). This CDR3 reads CASSYQTIRSGANVLTF. The CDR3 DNA follows: TGTGCCAGCAGTTACCAAACAATCCGCTCTGGGGCCAACGTCCTGACTTTC.

In DNA, the CDR3 is TGTGCCAGCAGTGCCTTGGCGGGAGGATTACCCTACGAGCAGTACTTC. It translates to CASSALAGGLPYEQYF. The chain combines TRBV6-1 with TRBJ2-7; 8 bases align to TRBD2. Germline lookup yields CDR1 MNHNS and CDR2 SASEGT. This CDR3 has 16 residues. The trim removed 4 bases at V and 2 bases at J, leaving 10 bases unmatched.

The V and J genes are TRBV24-1 and TRBJ2-7; D possibly uses TRBD1 or TRBD2 (5 bases each). Trimming removed 1 base from V and 2 bases from J, with 17 bases in between. The CDR3 has 17 amino acids. Germline V gene sequence: CDR1 KGHDR, CDR2 SFDVKD. In DNA form, the CDR3 reads TGTGCCACCAGTGATTTACAGAGGGGCCCCCAAACCTACGAGCAGTACTTC. The encoded protein is CATSDLQRGPQTYEQYF.

This rearrangement joins TRBV6-5 to TRBJ2-7; 11 positions match TRBD2. With 7 bases clipped from V and 0 bases from J, the junction kept 8 bases outside the gene matches. The germline V gene encodes CDR1 MNHEY and CDR2 SVGAGI. The CDR3 covers 16 residues. In DNA form, the CDR3 reads TGTGCCAGCACCTACTCGGGACTAGCGGACTCCTACGAGCAGTACTTC. It encodes CASTYSGLADSYEQYF.

This chain uses TRBV10-2 with TRBJ2-5, with D hard to call. The J call may be mistaken, given a closer DNA end match to TRBJ2-7. The CDR3 is 12 residues long. Germline loops: CDR1 WSHSY, CDR2 SAAADI. Here the CDR3 reads CASTPNTFEQYF. The CDR3 region has the DNA TGCGCCAGCACCCCTAACACGTTCGAGCAGTACTTC.

The V call is TRBV27, the J call TRBJ2-7; D may be TRBD1 or TRBD2 (5 bases each). This CDR3 region has 16 residues. The V and J ends lost 4 bases and 1 base respectively, with 17 bases between them. CDR1 is MNHEY, CDR2 SMNVEV, per germline (reference sequence). CDR3 DNA: TGTGCCAGCAGTTCCCAGTCGGTGGGGGAATCCTACGAGCAGTACTTC. Its protein product is CASSSQSVGESYEQYF.

This clonotype has a handful of counts. The chain couples TRBV4-2 to TRBJ2-1; 9 bases agree with TRBD1. Losses at the gene ends were 3 bases for V and 12 bases for J; bases not matched to a gene: 9. The germline V gene has CDR1 LGHNA and CDR2 YNFKEQ. The CDR3 has 14 residues. The CDR3, as DNA: TGTGCCAGCAGCCAGCAGGACAGGGGTCAAGGGCAGTTCTTC. Protein sequence: CASSQQDRGQGQFF.

V and J are TRBV6-2 or TRBV6-3 and TRBJ2-7; TRBD1 matches 11 bases. The CDR3 spans 16 residues. Germline loops: CDR1 MNHEY, CDR2 SVGEGT. Trimming took 2 bases from V and 2 from J; bases not matched to a gene: 5. Here the CDR3 DNA reads TGTGCCAGCAGTTACCCGGGACAGGGGGTACCCTACGAGCAGTACTTC. Encoded protein: CASSYPGQGVPYEQYF.

This chain connects TRBV6-5 to TRBJ1-2; TRBD1 agrees at 8 bases. V trimming: 11 bases; J trimming: 8 bases; junction bases outside the gene matches: 13. CDR3 size: 13 residues. The germline CDR1 and CDR2 sequences are MNHEY and SVGAGI. Here the CDR3 DNA reads TGTGCCTGCATAAGCCCAGGGGGCGTGGGCTACACCTTC. Translated, it gives CACISPGGVGYTF.